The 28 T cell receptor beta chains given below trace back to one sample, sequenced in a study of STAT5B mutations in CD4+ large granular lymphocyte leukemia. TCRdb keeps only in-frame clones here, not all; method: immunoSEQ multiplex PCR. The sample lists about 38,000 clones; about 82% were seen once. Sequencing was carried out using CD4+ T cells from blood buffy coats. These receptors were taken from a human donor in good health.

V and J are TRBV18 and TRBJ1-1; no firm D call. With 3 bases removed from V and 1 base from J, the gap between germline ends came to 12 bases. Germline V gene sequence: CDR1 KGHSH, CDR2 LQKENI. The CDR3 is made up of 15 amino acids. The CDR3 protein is CASSPTGNPNTEAFF. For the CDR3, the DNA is TGTGCCAGCTCACCTACCGGCAATCCGAACACTGAAGCTTTCTTT.

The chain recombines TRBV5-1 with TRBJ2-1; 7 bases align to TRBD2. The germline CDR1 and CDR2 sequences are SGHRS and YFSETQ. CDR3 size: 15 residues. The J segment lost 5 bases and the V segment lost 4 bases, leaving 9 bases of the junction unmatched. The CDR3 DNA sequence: TGCGCCAGCAGCCTGGCCCCGGGAGGAGACAATGAGCAGTTCTTC. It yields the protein CASSLAPGGDNEQFF.

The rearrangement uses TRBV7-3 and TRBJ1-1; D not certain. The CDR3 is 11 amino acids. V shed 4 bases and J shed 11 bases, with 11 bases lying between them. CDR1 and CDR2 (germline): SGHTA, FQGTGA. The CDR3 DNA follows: TGTGCCAGCAGCTCTCAGAGCAGGGCTTTCTTT. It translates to CASSSQSRAFF. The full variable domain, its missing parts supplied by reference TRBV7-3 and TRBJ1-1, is GAGVSQTPSNKVTEKGKYVELRCDPISGHTALYWYRQSLGQGPEFLIYFQGTGAADDSGLPNDRFFAVRPEGSVSTLKIQRTERGDSAVYLCASSSQSRAFFGQGTRLTVV.

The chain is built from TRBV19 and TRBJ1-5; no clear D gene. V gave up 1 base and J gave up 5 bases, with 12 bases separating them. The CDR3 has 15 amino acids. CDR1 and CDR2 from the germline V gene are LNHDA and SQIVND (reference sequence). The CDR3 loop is CASSIAGVSDQPQHF. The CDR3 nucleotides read TGTGCCAGTAGTATAGCTGGGGTATCGGATCAGCCCCAGCATTTT. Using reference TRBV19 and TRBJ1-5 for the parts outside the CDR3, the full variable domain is DGGITQSPKYLFRKEGQNVTLSCEQNLNHDAMYWYRQDPGQGLRLIYYSQIVNDFQKGDIAEGYSVSREKKESFPLTVTSAQKNPTAFYLCASSIAGVSDQPQHFGDGTRLSIL.

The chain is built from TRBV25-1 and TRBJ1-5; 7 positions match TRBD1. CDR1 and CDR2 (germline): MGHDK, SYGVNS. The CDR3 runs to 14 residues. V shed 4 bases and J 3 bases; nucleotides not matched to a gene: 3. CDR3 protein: CASSGQGYNQPQHF. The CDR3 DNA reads TGTGCCAGCAGTGGACAGGGCTACAATCAGCCCCAGCATTTT.

The CDR3 sequence: CASSAQQEDTEAFF. For the CDR3, the DNA is TGTGCCAGCAGCGCTCAACAGGAGGACACTGAAGCTTTCTTT. The chain links TRBV9 to TRBJ1-1; possibly TRBD1 for D (5 bases). Germline V gene data show CDR1 as SGDLS and CDR2 as YYNGEE. CDR3 size: 14 residues. Trimming removed 3 bases from V and 3 bases from J, with 12 bases in between.

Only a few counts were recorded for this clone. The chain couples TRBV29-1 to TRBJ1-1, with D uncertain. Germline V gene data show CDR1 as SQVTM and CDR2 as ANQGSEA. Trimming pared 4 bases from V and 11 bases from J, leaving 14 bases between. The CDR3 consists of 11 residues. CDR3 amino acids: CSVATTVEAFF. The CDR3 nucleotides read TGCAGCGTTGCGACTACGGTTGAGGCTTTCTTT. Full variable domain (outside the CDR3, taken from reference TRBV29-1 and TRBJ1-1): SAVISQKPSRDICQRGTSLTIQCQVDSQVTMMFWYRQQPGQSLTLIATANQGSEATYESGFVIDKFPISRPNLTFSTLTVSNMSPEDSSIYLCSVATTVEAFFGQGTRLTVV.

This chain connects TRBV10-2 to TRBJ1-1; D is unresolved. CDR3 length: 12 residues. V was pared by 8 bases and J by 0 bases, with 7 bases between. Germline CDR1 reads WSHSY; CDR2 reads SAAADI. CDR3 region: CASLGLNTEAFF. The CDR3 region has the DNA TGCGCCAGCCTTGGACTGAACACTGAAGCTTTCTTT.

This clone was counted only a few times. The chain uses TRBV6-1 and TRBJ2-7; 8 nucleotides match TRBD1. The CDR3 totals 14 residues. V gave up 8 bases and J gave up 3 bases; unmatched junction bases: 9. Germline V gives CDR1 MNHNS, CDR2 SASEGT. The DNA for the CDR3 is TGTGCCAGCGATCCGGACAGGGCATTCTACGAGCAGTACTTC. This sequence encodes CASDPDRAFYEQYF.

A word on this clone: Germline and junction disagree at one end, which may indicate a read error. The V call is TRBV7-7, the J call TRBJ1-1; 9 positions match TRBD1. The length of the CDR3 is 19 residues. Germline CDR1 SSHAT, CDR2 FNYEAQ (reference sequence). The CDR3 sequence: CASSLEPFLPGQGNTEAFF. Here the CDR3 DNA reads TGTGCTAGCAGCTTAGAGCCCTTTCTCCCGGGACAGGGAAACACTGAAGCTTTCTTT. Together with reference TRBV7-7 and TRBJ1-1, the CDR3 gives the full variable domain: GAGVSQSPRYKVTKRGQDVTLRCDPISSHATLYWYQQALGQGPEFLTYFNYEAQPDKSGLPSDRFSAERPEGSISTLTIQRTEQRDSAMYRCASSLEPFLPGQGNTEAFFGQGTRLTVV.

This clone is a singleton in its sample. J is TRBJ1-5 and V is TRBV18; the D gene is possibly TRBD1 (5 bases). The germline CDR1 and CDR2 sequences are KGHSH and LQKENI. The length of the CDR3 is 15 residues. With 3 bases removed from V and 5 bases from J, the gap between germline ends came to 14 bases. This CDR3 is CASSPPGNGYQPQHF. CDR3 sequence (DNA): TGTGCCAGCTCACCCCCAGGGAATGGTTATCAGCCCCAGCATTTT.

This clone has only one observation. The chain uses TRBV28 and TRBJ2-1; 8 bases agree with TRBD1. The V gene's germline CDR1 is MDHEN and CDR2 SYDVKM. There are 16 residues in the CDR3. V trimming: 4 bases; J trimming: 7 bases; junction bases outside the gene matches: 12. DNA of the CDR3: TGTGCCAGCAGTTCCGGGACAGGCCTTGGGGAAAATGAGCAGTTCTTC. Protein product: CASSSGTGLGENEQFF.

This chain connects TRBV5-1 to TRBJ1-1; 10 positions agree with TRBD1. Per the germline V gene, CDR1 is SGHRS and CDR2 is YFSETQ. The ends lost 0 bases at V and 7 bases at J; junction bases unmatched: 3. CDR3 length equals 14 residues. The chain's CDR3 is CASSLDGTGDEAFF. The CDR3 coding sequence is TGCGCCAGCAGCTTGGATGGGACAGGGGATGAAGCTTTCTTT.

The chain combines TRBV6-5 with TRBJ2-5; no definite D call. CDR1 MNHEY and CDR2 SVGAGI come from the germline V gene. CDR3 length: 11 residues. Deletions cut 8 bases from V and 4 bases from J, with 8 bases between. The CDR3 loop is CASAALETQYF. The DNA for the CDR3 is TGTGCCAGCGCGGCTTTAGAGACCCAGTACTTC.

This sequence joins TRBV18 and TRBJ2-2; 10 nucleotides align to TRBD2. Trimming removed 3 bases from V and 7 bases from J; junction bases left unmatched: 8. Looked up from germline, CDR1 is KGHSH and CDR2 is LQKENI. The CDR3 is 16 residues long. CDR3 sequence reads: CASSPEERGGRGELFF. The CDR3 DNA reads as TGTGCCAGCTCACCGGAGGAGCGGGGGGGCCGCGGGGAGCTGTTTTTT.

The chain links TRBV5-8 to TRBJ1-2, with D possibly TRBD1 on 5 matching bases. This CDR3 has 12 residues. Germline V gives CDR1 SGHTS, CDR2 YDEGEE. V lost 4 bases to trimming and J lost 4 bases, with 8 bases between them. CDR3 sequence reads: CASSQGGYGYTF. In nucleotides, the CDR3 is TGTGCCAGCAGCCAGGGTGGCTATGGCTACACCTTC.

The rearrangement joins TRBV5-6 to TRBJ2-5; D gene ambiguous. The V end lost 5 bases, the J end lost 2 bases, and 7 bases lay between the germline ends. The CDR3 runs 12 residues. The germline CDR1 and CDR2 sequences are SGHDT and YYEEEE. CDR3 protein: CASSLGQETQYF. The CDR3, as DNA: TGTGCCAGCAGTCTGGGTCAAGAGACCCAGTACTTC. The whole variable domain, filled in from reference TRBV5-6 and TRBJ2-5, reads DAGVTQSPTHLIKTRGQQVTLRCSPKSGHDTVSWYQQALGQGPQFIFQYYEEEERQRGNFPDRFSGHQFPNYSSELNVNALLLGDSALYLCASSLGQETQYFGPGTRLLVL.

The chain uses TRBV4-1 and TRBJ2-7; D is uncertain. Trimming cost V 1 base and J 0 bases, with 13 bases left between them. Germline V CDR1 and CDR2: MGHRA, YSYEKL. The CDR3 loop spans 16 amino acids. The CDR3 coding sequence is TGCGCCAGCAGCCAAGTTTACGGTATTTCCTCCTACGAGCAGTACTTC. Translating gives CASSQVYGISSYEQYF.

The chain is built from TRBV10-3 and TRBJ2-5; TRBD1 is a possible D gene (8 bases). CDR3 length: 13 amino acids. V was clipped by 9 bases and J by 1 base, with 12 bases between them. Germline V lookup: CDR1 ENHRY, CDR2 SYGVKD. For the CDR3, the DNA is TGTGCCATGGGGGGGACAGGCCAAGAGACCCAGTACTTC. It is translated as CAMGGTGQETQYF.

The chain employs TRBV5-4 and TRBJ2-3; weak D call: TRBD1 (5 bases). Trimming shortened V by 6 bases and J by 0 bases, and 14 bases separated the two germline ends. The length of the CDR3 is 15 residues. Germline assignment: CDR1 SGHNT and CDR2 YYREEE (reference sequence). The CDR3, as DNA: TGTGCCAGCACCCTGGGGCGCGGAAGCACAGATACGCAGTATTTT. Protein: CASTLGRGSTDTQYF.

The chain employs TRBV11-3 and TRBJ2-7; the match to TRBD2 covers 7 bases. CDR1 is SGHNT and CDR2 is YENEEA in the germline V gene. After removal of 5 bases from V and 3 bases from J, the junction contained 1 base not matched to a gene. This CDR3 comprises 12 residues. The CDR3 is CASSRDYYEQYF. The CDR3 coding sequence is TGTGCCAGCAGCCGGGACTACTACGAGCAGTACTTC.

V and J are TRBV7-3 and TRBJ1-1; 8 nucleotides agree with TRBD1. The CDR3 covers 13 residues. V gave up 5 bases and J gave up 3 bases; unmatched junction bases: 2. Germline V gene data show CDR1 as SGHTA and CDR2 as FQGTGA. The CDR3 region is CASSQQGDTEAFF. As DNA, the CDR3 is TGTGCCAGCAGCCAACAGGGGGACACTGAAGCTTTCTTT.

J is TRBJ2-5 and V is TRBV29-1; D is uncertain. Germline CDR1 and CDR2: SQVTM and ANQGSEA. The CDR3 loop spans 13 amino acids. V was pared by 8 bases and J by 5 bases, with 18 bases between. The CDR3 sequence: CSSVSTLRETQYF. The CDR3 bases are TGCAGCTCTGTTTCGACATTGCGGGAGACCCAGTACTTC.

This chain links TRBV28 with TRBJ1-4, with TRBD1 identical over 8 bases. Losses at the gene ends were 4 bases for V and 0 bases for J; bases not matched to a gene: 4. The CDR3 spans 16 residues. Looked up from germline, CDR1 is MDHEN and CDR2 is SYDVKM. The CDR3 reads CASSSTGAATNEKLFF. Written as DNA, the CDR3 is TGTGCCAGCAGTTCGACAGGGGCAGCAACTAATGAAAAACTGTTTTTT.

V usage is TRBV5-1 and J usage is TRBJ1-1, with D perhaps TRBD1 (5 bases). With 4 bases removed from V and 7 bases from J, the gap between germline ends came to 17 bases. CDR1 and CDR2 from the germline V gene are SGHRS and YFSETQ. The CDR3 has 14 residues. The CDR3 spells CASSLGTANLEAFF. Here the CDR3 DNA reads TGCGCCAGCAGCCTAGGGACGGCGAACCTTGAAGCTTTCTTT. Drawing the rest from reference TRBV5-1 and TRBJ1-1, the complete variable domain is KAGVTQTPRYLIKTRGQQVTLSCSPISGHRSVSWYQQTPGQGLQFLFEYFSETQRNKGNFPGRFSGRQFSNSRSEMNVSTLELGDSALYLCASSLGTANLEAFFGQGTRLTVV.

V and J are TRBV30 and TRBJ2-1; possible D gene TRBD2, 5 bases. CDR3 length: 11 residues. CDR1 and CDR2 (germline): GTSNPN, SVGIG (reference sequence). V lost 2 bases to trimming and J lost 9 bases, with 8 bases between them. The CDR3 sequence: CAWSYGVEQFF. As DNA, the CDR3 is TGTGCCTGGAGTTACGGGGTTGAGCAGTTCTTC.

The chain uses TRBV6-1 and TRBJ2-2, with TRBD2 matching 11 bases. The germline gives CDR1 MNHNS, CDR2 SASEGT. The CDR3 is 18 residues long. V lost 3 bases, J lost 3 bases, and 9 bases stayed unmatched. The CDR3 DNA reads TGTGCCAGCAGTGATACAACTAGCGGGAGTGAGGACACCGGGGAGCTGTTTTTT. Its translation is CASSDTTSGSEDTGELFF.

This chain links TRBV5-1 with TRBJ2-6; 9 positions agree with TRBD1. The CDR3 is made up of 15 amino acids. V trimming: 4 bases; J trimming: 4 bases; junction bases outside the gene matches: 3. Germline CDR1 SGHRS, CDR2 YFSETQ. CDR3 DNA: TGCGCCAGCAGCAGCGGACAGGGGGGGGCCAACGTCCTGACTTTC. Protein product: CASSSGQGGANVLTF.